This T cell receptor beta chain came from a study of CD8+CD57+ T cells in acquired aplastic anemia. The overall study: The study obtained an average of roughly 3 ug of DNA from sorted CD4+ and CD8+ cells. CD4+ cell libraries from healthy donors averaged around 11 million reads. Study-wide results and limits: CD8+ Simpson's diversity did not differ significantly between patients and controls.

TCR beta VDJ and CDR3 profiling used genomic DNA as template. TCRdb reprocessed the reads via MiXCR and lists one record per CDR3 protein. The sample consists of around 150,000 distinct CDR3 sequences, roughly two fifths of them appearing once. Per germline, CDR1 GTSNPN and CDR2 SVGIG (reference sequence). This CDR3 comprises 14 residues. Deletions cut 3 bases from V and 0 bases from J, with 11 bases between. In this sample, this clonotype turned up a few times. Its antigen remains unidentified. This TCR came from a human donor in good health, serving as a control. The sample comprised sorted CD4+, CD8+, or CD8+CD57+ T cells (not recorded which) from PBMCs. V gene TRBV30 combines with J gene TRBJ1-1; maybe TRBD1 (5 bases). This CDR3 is CAWSDGGLNTEAFF. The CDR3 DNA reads TGTGCCTGGAGCGATGGGGGTTTGAACACTGAAGCTTTCTTT.